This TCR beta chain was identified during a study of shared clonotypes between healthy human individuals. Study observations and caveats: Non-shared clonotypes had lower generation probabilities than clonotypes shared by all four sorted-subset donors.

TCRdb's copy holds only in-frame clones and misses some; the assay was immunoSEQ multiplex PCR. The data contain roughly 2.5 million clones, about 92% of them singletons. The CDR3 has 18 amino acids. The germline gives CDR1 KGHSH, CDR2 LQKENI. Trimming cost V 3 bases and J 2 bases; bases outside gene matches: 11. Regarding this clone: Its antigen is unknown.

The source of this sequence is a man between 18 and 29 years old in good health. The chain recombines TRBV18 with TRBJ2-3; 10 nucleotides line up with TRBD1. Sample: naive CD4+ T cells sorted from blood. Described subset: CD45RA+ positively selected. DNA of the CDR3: TGTGCCAGCTCACCCGGGACAGGGGACTTCTTATCCACAGATACGCAGTATTTT. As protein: CASSPGTGDFLSTDTQYF.